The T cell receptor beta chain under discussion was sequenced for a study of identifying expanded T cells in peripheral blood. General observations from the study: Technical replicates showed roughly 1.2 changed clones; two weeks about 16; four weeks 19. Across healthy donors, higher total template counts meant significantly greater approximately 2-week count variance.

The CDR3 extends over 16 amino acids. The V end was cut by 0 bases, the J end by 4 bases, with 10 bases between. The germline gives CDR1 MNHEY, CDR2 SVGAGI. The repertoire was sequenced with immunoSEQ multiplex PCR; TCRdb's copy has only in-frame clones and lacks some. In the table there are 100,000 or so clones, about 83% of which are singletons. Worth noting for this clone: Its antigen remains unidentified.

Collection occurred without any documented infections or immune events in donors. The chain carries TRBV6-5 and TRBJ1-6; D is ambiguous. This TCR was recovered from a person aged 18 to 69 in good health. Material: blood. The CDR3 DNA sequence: TGTGCCAGCAGTTACTCGGGGAACGAATATAATTCACCCCTCCACTTT. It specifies CASSYSGNEYNSPLHF.